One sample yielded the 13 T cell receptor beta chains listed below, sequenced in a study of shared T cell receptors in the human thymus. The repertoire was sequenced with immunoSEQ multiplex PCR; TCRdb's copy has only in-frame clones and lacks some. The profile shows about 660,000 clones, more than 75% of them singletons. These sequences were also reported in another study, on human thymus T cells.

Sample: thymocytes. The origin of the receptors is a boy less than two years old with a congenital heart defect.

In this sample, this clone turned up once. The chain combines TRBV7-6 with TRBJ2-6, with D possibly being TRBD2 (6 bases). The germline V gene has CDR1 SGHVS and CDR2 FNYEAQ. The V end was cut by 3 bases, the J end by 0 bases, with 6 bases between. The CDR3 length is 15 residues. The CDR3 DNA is TGTGCCAGCAGCTTCGGGGGCTCTGGGGCCAACGTCCTGACTTTC. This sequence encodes CASSFGGSGANVLTF.

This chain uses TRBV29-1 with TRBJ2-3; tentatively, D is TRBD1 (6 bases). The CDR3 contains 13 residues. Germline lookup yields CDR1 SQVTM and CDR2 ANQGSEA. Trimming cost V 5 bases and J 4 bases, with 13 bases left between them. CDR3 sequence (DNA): TGCAGCGTTCTTCACAGGGTCGCAGATACGCAGTATTTT. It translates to CSVLHRVADTQYF.

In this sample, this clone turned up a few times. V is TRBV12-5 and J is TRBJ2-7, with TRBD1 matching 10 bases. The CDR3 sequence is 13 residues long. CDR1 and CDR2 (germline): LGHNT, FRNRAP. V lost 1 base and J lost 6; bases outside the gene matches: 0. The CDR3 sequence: CASGLGDRGEQYF. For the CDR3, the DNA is TGTGCTAGTGGTTTGGGGGACAGGGGCGAGCAGTACTTC.

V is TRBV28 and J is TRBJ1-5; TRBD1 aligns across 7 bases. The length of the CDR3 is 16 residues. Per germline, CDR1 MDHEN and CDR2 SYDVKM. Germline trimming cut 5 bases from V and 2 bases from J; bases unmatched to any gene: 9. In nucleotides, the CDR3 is TGTGCCAGCAGTCTATTTGGGACAGCGGGCAATCAGCCCCAGCATTTT. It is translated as CASSLFGTAGNQPQHF.

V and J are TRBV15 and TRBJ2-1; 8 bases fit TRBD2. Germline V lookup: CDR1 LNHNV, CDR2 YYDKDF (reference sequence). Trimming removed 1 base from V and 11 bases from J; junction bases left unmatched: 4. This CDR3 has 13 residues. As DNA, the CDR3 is TGTGCCACCAGCAGAGGGGGCGGGGGGAAGCAGTTCTTC. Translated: CATSRGGGGKQFF.

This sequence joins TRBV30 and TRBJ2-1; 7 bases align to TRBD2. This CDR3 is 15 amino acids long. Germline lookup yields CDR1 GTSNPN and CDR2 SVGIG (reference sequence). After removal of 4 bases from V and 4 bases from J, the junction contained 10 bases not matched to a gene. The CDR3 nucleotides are TGTGCCTGGACCCACTCTGAGCGGGGTTACAATGAGCAGTTCTTC. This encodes CAWTHSERGYNEQFF. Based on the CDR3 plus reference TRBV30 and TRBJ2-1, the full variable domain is SQTIHQWPATLVQPVGSPLSLECTVEGTSNPNLYWYRQAAGRGLQLLFYSVGIGQISSEVPQNLSASRPQDRQFILSSKKLLLSDSGFYLCAWTHSERGYNEQFFGPGTRLTVL.

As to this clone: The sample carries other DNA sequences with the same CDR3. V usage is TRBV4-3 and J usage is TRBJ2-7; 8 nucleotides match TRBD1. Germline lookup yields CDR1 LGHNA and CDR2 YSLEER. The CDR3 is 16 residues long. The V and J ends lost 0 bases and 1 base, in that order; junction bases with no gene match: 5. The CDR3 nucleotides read TGCGCCAGCAGCCAAGACCCCGGGACAGGATCCTACGAGCAGTACTTC. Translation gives CASSQDPGTGSYEQYF.

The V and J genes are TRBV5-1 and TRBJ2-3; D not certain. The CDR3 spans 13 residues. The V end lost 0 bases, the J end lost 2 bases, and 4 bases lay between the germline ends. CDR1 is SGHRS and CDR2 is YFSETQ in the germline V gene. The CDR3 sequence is CASSLVYTDTQYF. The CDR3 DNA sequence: TGCGCCAGCAGCTTGGTTTACACAGATACGCAGTATTTT.

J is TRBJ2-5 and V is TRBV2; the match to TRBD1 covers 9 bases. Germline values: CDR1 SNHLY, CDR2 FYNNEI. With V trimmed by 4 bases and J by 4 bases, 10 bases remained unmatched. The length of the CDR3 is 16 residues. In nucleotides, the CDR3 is TGTGCCAGCAGTGTAGAGGACAGGGGAGGAGGAGAGACCCAGTACTTC. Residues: CASSVEDRGGGETQYF.

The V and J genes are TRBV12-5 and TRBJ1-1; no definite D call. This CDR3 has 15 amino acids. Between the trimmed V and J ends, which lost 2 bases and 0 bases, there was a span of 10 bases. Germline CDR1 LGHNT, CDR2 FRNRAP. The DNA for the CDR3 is TGTGCTAGTGGTTTGATCCGGGGTATGAACACTGAAGCTTTCTTT. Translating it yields CASGLIRGMNTEAFF.

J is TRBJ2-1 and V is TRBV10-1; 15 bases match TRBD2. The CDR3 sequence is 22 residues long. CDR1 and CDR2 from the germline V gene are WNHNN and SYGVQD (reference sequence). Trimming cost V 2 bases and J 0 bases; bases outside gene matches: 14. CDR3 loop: CASSEACQRGLAGGCSYNEQFF. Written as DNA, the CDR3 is TGCGCCAGCAGTGAGGCCTGTCAGCGGGGACTAGCGGGAGGTTGCTCCTACAATGAGCAGTTCTTC.

CDR3 residues: CASSPLIHYEQYF. The CDR3, as DNA: TGTGCCAGCAGTCCCCTCATACACTACGAGCAGTACTTC. The rearrangement joins TRBV6-5 to TRBJ2-7; D is ambiguous. The V and J ends lost 5 bases and 3 bases respectively, with 11 bases between them. There are 13 residues in the CDR3. CDR1 and CDR2 (germline): MNHEY, SVGAGI.

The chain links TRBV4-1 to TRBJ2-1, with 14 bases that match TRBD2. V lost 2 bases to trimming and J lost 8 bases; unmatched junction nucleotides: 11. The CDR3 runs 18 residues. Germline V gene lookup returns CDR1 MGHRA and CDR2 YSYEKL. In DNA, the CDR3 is TGCGCCAGCAGCCAAAAGGAAGGGACTAGCGGGAGTATAGATGAGCAGTTCTTC. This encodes CASSQKEGTSGSIDEQFF.